This T cell receptor beta chain was captured by sequencing in a study of blood T cell repertoires in COVID-19. Study context: There were acute and convalescent COVID-19 samples, and they came from the United States, Italy and Spain. T cells, B-cell-depleted T cells, or PBMCs supplied cDNA or gDNA.

Trimming took 9 bases from V and 3 from J; bases not matched to a gene: 8. Germline V gene lookup returns CDR1 MNHNY and CDR2 SVGAGI (reference sequence). CDR3 length equals 15 residues. As originally analysed: Reference gene primers were amplified, and this amplification served to estimate nucleated cell counts. Only in-frame clones appear in the TCRdb table, and some are missing; sequencing was by immunoSEQ multiplex PCR. V, J and clone size derive from that table, while D and trimming were established from the DNA sequence. There are roughly 39,000 clones in the sample; 75% to 85% occur only once, and 20% to 30% lies in the top ten.

Sequenced sample: peripheral blood. The chain joins TRBV6-6 to TRBJ1-1, with TRBD1 matching 12 bases. The TCR was taken from a man between 65 and 85 years old with acute or convalescent COVID-19. The CDR3 is CASAPGQGADTEAFF. CDR3 coding DNA: TGTGCCAGTGCGCCGGGACAGGGGGCCGACACTGAAGCTTTCTTT.